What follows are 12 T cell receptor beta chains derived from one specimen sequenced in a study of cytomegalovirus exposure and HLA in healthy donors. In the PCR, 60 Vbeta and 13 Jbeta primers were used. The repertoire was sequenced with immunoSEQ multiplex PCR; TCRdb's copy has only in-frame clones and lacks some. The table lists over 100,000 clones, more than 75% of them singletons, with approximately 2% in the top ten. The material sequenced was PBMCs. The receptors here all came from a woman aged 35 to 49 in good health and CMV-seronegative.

CDR3 in DNA: TGTGCCAGCAGTACAGGGGGCAGACAGCCCCAGCATTTT. Residues: CASSTGGRQPQHF. The J gene is TRBJ1-5, the V gene TRBV7-8; 9 bases are shared with TRBD1. The CDR3 runs 13 residues. V gave up 6 bases and J gave up 7 bases; unmatched junction bases: 4. Germline V lookup: CDR1 SGHVS, CDR2 FQNEAQ.

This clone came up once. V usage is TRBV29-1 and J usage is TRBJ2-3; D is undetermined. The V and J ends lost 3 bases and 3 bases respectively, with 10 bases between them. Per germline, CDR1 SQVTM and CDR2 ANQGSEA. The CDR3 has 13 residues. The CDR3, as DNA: TGCAGCGTTGATAGTTCGTGGACAGATACGCAGTATTTT. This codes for CSVDSSWTDTQYF.

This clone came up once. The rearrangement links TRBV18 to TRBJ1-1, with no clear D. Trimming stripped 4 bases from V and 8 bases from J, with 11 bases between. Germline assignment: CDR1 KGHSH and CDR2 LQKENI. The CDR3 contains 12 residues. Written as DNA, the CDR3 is TGTGCCAGCTCACGGAAAGACGGGGAAGCTTTCTTT. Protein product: CASSRKDGEAFF.

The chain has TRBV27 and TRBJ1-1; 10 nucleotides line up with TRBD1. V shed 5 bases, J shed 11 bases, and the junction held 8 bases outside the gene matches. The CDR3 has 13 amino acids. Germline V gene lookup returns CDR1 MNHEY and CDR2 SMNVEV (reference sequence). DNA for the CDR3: TGTGCCAGCAGTCCAGGGACAGGGGATAGGGCTTTCTTT. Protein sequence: CASSPGTGDRAFF.

CDR3 amino acids: CASRMGLASEQYF. CDR3 nucleotide sequence: TGTGCCAGCAGGATGGGACTAGCATCCGAGCAGTACTTC. The V call is TRBV28, the J call TRBJ2-7, with TRBD2 matching 9 bases. V trimming: 6 bases; J trimming: 6 bases; junction bases outside the gene matches: 6. Germline lookup yields CDR1 MDHEN and CDR2 SYDVKM. This CDR3 has 13 amino acids.

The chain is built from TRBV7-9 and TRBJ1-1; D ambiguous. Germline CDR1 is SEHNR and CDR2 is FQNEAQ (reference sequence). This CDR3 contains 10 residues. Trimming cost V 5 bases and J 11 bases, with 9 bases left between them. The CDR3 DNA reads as TGTGCCAGCAGCCTGAGCGAGGCTTTCTTT. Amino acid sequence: CASSLSEAFF.

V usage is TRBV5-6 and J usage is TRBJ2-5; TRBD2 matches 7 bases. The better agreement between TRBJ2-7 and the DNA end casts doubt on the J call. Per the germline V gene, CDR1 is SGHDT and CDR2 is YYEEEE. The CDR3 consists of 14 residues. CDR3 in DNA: TGTGCCAGCAGCTTGTTGGGGGGGAACTCCGAGCAGTACTTC. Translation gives CASSLLGGNSEQYF.

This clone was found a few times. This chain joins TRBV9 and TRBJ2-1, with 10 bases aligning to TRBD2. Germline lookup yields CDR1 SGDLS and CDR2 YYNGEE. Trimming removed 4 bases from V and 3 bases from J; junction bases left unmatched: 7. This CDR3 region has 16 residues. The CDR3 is CASSTLGLADYNEQFF. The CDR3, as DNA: TGTGCCAGCAGCACGCTCGGACTAGCGGACTACAATGAGCAGTTCTTC.

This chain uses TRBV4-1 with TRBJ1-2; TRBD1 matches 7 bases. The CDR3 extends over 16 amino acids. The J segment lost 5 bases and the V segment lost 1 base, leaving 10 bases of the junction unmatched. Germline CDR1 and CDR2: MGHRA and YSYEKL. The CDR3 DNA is TGCGCCAGCAGCCAAGCGCAACTAGGGGGCTCATATGGCTACACCTTC. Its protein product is CASSQAQLGGSYGYTF.

The CDR3 nucleotides are TGCAGCGTTGAAGGACCAGGCGGGGGATATGGCTACACCTTC. Protein: CSVEGPGGGYGYTF. The V and J genes are TRBV29-1 and TRBJ1-2; the D gene is possibly TRBD1 (5 bases). The CDR3 extends over 14 amino acids. Germline values: CDR1 SQVTM, CDR2 ANQGSEA. V was trimmed by 1 base and J by 5 bases, leaving 14 bases between them.

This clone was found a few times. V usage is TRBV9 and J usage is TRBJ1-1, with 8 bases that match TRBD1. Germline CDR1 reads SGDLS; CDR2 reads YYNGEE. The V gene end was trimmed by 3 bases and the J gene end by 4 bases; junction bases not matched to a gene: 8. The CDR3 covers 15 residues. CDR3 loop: CASSAVDRGGTEAFF. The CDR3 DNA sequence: TGTGCCAGCAGCGCCGTCGACAGGGGAGGCACTGAAGCTTTCTTT.

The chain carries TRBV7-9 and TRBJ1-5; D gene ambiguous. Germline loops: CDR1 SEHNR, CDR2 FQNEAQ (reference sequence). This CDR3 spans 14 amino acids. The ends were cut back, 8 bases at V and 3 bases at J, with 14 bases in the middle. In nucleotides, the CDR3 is TGTGCCAGCCAATCAGAGGTTCCCAATCAGCCCCAGCATTTT. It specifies CASQSEVPNQPQHF.